This is a list of T cell receptor beta chains from one sample in a study of T-cell reconstitution after alpha-beta-depleted transplantation in children. TCRdb redid the calling of the PCR reads with MiXCR, one entry per CDR3 protein. The sample lists 400,000 to 450,000 distinct CDR3 sequences, roughly 43% occurring once. This specimen consisted of PBMCs, obtained before TCRalphabeta/CD19-depleted stem cell transplant. The receptors originated from a girl aged 2 to 9 with aplastic anemia, due to receive a stem cell transplant. The conserved cysteine and the conserved F or W are not part of the CDR3 here. Each record gives: CDR3 length, J gene, V gene, CDR3 protein.

CDR3 length: 12
J gene: TRBJ1-1
V gene: TRBV5-5
CDR3 protein: ASSLNGGYTEAF

CDR3 length: 14
J gene: TRBJ2-2
V gene: TRBV4-1
CDR3 protein: ASSQEVSGIAGELF

CDR3 length: 12
J gene: TRBJ2-7
V gene: TRBV12-3/TRBV12-4
CDR3 protein: ASTTGRGDYEQY

CDR3 length: 12
J gene: TRBJ2-5
V gene: TRBV24-1
CDR3 protein: ATSRGQGEETQY

CDR3 length: 13
J gene: TRBJ1-3
V gene: TRBV20-1
CDR3 protein: SASADSISGNTIY

CDR3 length: 11
J gene: TRBJ2-1
V gene: TRBV5-1
CDR3 protein: ASSLRLGNEQF

CDR3 length: 12
J gene: TRBJ2-7
V gene: TRBV10-3
CDR3 protein: AISLDRRTYEQY

CDR3 length: 10
J gene: TRBJ2-5
V gene: TRBV20-1
CDR3 protein: SGISGQETQY

CDR3 length: 13
J gene: TRBJ2-5
V gene: TRBV9
CDR3 protein: ASSPRGRGLETQY

CDR3 length: 13
J gene: TRBJ1-6
V gene: TRBV7-2
CDR3 protein: ANSFLQGGNSPLH

CDR3 length: 13
J gene: TRBJ2-7
V gene: TRBV5-1
CDR3 protein: ASSFGGGDTYEQY

CDR3 length: 13
J gene: TRBJ2-2
V gene: TRBV3-1
CDR3 protein: ASSRLAGAGGELF

CDR3 length: 11
J gene: TRBJ1-1
V gene: TRBV12-3/TRBV12-4
CDR3 protein: ASSDDIYTEAF

CDR3 length: 13
J gene: TRBJ2-1
V gene: TRBV12-3/TRBV12-4
CDR3 protein: ASSLGQVGYNEQF

CDR3 length: 14
J gene: TRBJ1-5
V gene: TRBV6-1
CDR3 protein: ASSGAGTAPNQPQH

CDR3 length: 12
J gene: TRBJ2-7
V gene: TRBV15
CDR3 protein: ATAGTSDSYEQY

CDR3 length: 12
J gene: TRBJ2-7
V gene: TRBV12-3/TRBV12-4
CDR3 protein: ASSFGTYGYEQY

CDR3 length: 11
J gene: TRBJ2-5
V gene: TRBV5-5
CDR3 protein: ASSLSGPETQY

CDR3 length: 13
J gene: TRBJ2-1
V gene: TRBV9
CDR3 protein: ASSVGDRAVNEQF

CDR3 length: 15
J gene: TRBJ2-6
V gene: TRBV5-5
CDR3 protein: ASSKQGFDSGANVLT

CDR3 length: 11
J gene: TRBJ2-7
V gene: TRBV29-1
CDR3 protein: SVDGDRGYEQY

CDR3 length: 13
J gene: TRBJ2-1
V gene: TRBV7-9
CDR3 protein: ASSLDYNSYNEQF

CDR3 length: 12
J gene: TRBJ2-3
V gene: TRBV5-5
CDR3 protein: ASSTRDSTDTQY

CDR3 length: 12
J gene: TRBJ1-2
V gene: TRBV5-1
CDR3 protein: ASSLDRANYGYT

CDR3 length: 11
J gene: TRBJ2-5
V gene: TRBV2
CDR3 protein: ASRASGAETQY

CDR3 length: 11
J gene: TRBJ1-1
V gene: TRBV12-3/TRBV12-4
CDR3 protein: ASSFGGRTEAF

CDR3 length: 12
J gene: TRBJ2-7
V gene: TRBV11-2
CDR3 protein: ASSFRRGSYEQY

CDR3 length: 13
J gene: TRBJ2-3
V gene: TRBV20-1
CDR3 protein: SARSIPIPPDTQY

CDR3 length: 14
J gene: TRBJ2-2
V gene: TRBV2
CDR3 protein: AGSPPGQGPTGELF

CDR3 length: 13
J gene: TRBJ2-4
V gene: TRBV3-1
CDR3 protein: ASALGGDPKNIQY

CDR3 length: 11
J gene: TRBJ2-7
V gene: TRBV6-1
CDR3 protein: ANGQGRGYEQY

CDR3 length: 13
J gene: TRBJ2-3
V gene: TRBV20-1
CDR3 protein: SARVIYPNTDTQY

CDR3 length: 11
J gene: TRBJ2-5
V gene: TRBV18
CDR3 protein: ASSPGLGETQY

CDR3 length: 12
J gene: TRBJ2-5
V gene: TRBV12-3/TRBV12-4
CDR3 protein: ASGISGPQETQY

CDR3 length: 14
J gene: TRBJ2-1
V gene: TRBV7-9
CDR3 protein: ASSPGTSGRLNEQF

CDR3 length: 13
J gene: TRBJ1-6
V gene: TRBV12-3/TRBV12-4
CDR3 protein: ASTLGDRDISPLH

CDR3 length: 13
J gene: TRBJ2-7
V gene: TRBV27
CDR3 protein: ASSFLGATAYEQY

CDR3 length: 17
J gene: TRBJ2-5
V gene: TRBV5-1
CDR3 protein: ASSSSPTSGTGGRETQY

CDR3 length: 14
J gene: TRBJ1-6
V gene: TRBV20-1
CDR3 protein: SAATGGERVNSPLH

CDR3 length: 14
J gene: TRBJ2-1
V gene: TRBV5-8
CDR3 protein: ASSLHDGARTKEQF

CDR3 length: 10
J gene: TRBJ1-1
V gene: TRBV6-6
CDR3 protein: ASSYDRPEAF

CDR3 length: 13
J gene: TRBJ2-3
V gene: TRBV10-3
CDR3 protein: ATEQRLAGEDTQY

CDR3 length: 15
J gene: TRBJ1-2
V gene: TRBV18
CDR3 protein: ASSPAPTGDMDYGYT

CDR3 length: 15
J gene: TRBJ2-6
V gene: TRBV5-1
CDR3 protein: ASSLGSGTAGANVLT

CDR3 length: 14
J gene: TRBJ2-1
V gene: TRBV5-6
CDR3 protein: ASSSDRDRAYNEQF

CDR3 length: 12
J gene: TRBJ1-3
V gene: TRBV9
CDR3 protein: ASSVAGSGNTIY

CDR3 length: 11
J gene: TRBJ2-7
V gene: TRBV12-3/TRBV12-4
CDR3 protein: ASSPVLVHEQY

CDR3 length: 13
J gene: TRBJ1-4
V gene: TRBV12-3/TRBV12-4
CDR3 protein: ASRRIGTLDEKLF

CDR3 length: 14
J gene: TRBJ2-3
V gene: TRBV7-2
CDR3 protein: ASSLGGGRSTDTQY

CDR3 length: 14
J gene: TRBJ2-3
V gene: TRBV5-1
CDR3 protein: ASELGGPGGTDTQY

CDR3 length: 11
J gene: TRBJ1-1
V gene: TRBV12-3/TRBV12-4
CDR3 protein: ASSLVRLTEAF

CDR3 length: 11
J gene: TRBJ1-2
V gene: TRBV5-1
CDR3 protein: ASSTGQVEGYT

CDR3 length: 12
J gene: TRBJ1-2
V gene: TRBV20-1
CDR3 protein: SARLQGSNYGYT

CDR3 length: 13
J gene: TRBJ1-1
V gene: TRBV27
CDR3 protein: ASSFSGEGNTEAF

CDR3 length: 12
J gene: TRBJ2-3
V gene: TRBV29-1
CDR3 protein: SVELGSFTDTQY

CDR3 length: 13
J gene: TRBJ1-1
V gene: TRBV11-3
CDR3 protein: ASSLGGHRNTEAF

CDR3 length: 11
J gene: TRBJ2-5
V gene: TRBV20-1
CDR3 protein: SATRGGPETQY

CDR3 length: 11
J gene: TRBJ2-7
V gene: TRBV4-1
CDR3 protein: ASSPRVYYEQY

CDR3 length: 11
J gene: TRBJ2-1
V gene: TRBV12-3/TRBV12-4
CDR3 protein: ASSLPLPNEQF

CDR3 length: 13
J gene: TRBJ2-7
V gene: TRBV5-1
CDR3 protein: ASSLGQAFSYEQY